A selection of T cell receptor beta chains follows, all from one sample in a study of blood T cells in healthy people across ages. TCRdb recomputed calls from the 5' RACE reads with MiXCR, one row per CDR3 protein. This table holds over 600,000 distinct CDR3 sequences, about 45% found once. Sequences were obtained from blood. These receptor sequences come from an elderly man in good health. CDR3s include the opening cysteine and the closing phenylalanine or tryptophan. Where a row states a size, it is once, few, many or the class of an expanded clone; other rows omit it.

NA TRBJ1-5 TRBV10-2 CASRGAGEPQHF
NA TRBJ2-7 TRBV4-3 CASSQRYGQGANSIYEQYF
NA TRBJ2-7 TRBV10-3 CAISEGYEQYF
NA TRBJ2-3 TRBV7-3 CASSLKQTSTDTQYF
few TRBJ2-1 TRBV29-1 CSVGDRAYNEQFF
NA TRBJ2-1 TRBV7-9 CASSPGTGTSNEQFF
NA TRBJ2-6 TRBV28 CASIGASRSSGANVLTF
NA TRBJ2-1 TRBV29-1 CSARTVGNSGQFF
NA TRBJ2-1 TRBV13 CASSSTFSYNEQFF
once TRBJ2-7 TRBV5-5 CASSLYDSYEQYF
NA TRBJ2-7 TRBV29-1 CSVVKGQETHEQYF
NA TRBJ2-3 TRBV28 CASSPRQVGSITDTQYF
NA TRBJ2-5 TRBV27 CASSTSAGQGPLGQYF
NA TRBJ2-1 TRBV4-3 CASSQRTSGSYNEQFF
NA TRBJ2-7 TRBV5-1 CASSVGRETEQYF
NA TRBJ2-3 TRBV4-3 CASSQTPGLAGGRGDTQYF
few TRBJ2-5 TRBV7-2 CASSPGQVQETQYF
NA TRBJ2-7 TRBV20-1 CSARNSPAGGEQYF
NA TRBJ2-2 TRBV20-1 CSARLAGATGELFF
many TRBJ2-7 TRBV9 CASSVDSLPYEQYF
NA TRBJ1-5 TRBV5-5 CASSPSEGNQPQHF
once TRBJ2-7 TRBV7-2 CASTLIAREGEQYF
NA TRBJ2-1 TRBV18 CASSPGTETYNEQFF
NA TRBJ2-1 TRBV27 CASKKIVIREGGDNEQFF
few TRBJ2-1 TRBV5-1 CASSSRSGLATRYNEQFF
NA TRBJ2-5 TRBV12-3/TRBV12-4 CASSEDREIQYF
NA TRBJ2-3 TRBV28 CASSLPGLAGTDTQYF
NA TRBJ2-7 TRBV7-2 CASSRNGYSSYEQYF
NA TRBJ2-5 TRBV10-3 CAISEFAGQGETQYF
few TRBJ1-6 TRBV7-3 CASSRSGWGRSDNSPLHF
NA TRBJ2-4 TRBV20-1 CSARDSGTGTREQYF
NA TRBJ2-3 TRBV7-2 CASSNRGAGSTDTQYF
few TRBJ2-1 TRBV12-3/TRBV12-4 CASSLDRAKGFEQFF